The present entry profiles one T cell receptor beta chain with its context. Measured with immunoSEQ multiplex PCR; TCRdb has only the in-frame clones, and not every one. The sample shows a few hundred thousand clones, about 91% of them seen only once. Recruited during active infection, patients (from Seattle) were subsequently followed longitudinally. The CDR3 totals 16 residues. V was trimmed by 1 base and J by 2 bases, leaving 13 bases between them. CDR1 SGHRS and CDR2 YFSETQ come from the germline V gene. The sample comes from a study of blood T cell repertoires in COVID-19. About the research overall: The samples span acute and convalescent COVID-19 from the United States, Italy and Spain.

This clonotype was sampled from a woman aged 30 to 39 with COVID-19, enrolled during active disease. Source material: peripheral blood. The V and J genes are TRBV5-1 and TRBJ2-1; D is ambiguous. Here the CDR3 DNA reads TGCGCCAGCAGCTTGACTATCCCTCGCCCCTACAATGAGCAGTTCTTC. This sequence encodes CASSLTIPRPYNEQFF.